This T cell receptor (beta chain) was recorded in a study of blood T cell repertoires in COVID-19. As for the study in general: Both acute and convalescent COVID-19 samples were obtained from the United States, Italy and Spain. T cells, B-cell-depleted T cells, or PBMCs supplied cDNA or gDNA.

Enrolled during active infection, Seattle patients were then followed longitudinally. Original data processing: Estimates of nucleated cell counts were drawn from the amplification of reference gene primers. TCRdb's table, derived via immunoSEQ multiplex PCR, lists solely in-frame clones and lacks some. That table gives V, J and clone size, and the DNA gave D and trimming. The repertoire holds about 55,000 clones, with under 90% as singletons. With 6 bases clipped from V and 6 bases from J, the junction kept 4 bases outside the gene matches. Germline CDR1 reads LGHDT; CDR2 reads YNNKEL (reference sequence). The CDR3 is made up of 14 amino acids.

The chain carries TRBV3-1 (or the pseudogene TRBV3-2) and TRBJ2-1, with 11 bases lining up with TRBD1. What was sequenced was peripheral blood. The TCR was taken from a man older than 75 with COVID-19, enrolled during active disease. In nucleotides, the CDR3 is TGTGCCAGCAGACCCGGGACAGGGGGCAATGAGCAGTTCTTC. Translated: CASRPGTGGNEQFF.